One sample yielded the 23 T cell receptor beta chains listed below, sequenced in a study of blood T cell repertoires in COVID-19. Repertoires were generated with immunoSEQ multiplex PCR, while TCRdb's copy carries only in-frame clones and drops some. The sample gives 390,000 or so clones, about 83% of which show up once; 10% is in the top ten. Sequenced: PBMCs or T cells enriched from blood (not recorded which). The receptors stem from a woman aged 50 to 60 who had recovered from COVID-19.

The V call is TRBV4-1, the J call TRBJ1-3; tentative D call: TRBD1 (6 bases). This CDR3 has 17 amino acids. Trimming left V 1 base short and J 0 bases short, with 13 bases between. Looked up from germline, CDR1 is MGHRA and CDR2 is YSYEKL. For the CDR3, the DNA is TGCGCCAGCAGCCAAGCCGGGGACACGAGCTCTGGAAACACCATATATTTT. Its translation is CASSQAGDTSSGNTIYF.

The genes are TRBV5-8 and TRBJ2-5; 7 bases line up with TRBD2. V lost 2 bases, J lost 5 bases, and 3 bases stayed unmatched. The germline V gene encodes CDR1 SGHTS and CDR2 YDEGEE. The CDR3 runs 13 residues. DNA for the CDR3: TGTGCCAGCAGCTTAGCCGGGGGGGAGACCCAGTACTTC. Its translation: CASSLAGGETQYF.

The V and J genes are TRBV7-6 and TRBJ2-1, with D tentatively TRBD1 (5 bases). V lost 1 base to trimming and J lost 5 bases, with 12 bases between them. In germline, CDR1 is SGHVS, CDR2 FNYEAQ. The length of the CDR3 is 15 residues. The CDR3 loop reads CASSLVGPRHNEQFF. CDR3 bases: TGTGCCAGCAGCTTAGTGGGGCCCCGTCACAATGAGCAGTTCTTC.

V gene TRBV4-1 combines with J gene TRBJ1-2; 7 bases agree with TRBD1. Germline V gives CDR1 MGHRA, CDR2 YSYEKL. Losses at the gene ends were 1 base for V and 4 bases for J; bases not matched to a gene: 6. The CDR3 covers 15 residues. This chain's CDR3 is CASSQAGQATYGYTF. Here the CDR3 DNA reads TGCGCCAGCAGCCAAGCCGGACAGGCGACCTATGGCTACACCTTC.

The chain is built from TRBV4-3 and TRBJ1-1, with D tentatively TRBD1 (6 bases). Trimming left V 5 bases short and J 4 bases short, with 14 bases between. The CDR3 totals 14 residues. Germline loops: CDR1 LGHNA, CDR2 YSLEER. The CDR3 nucleotides are TGCGCCAGCAGCGAAACAGGGATGAGCACTGAAGCTTTCTTT. Residues: CASSETGMSTEAFF.

This clone was seen just once. This chain connects TRBV27 to TRBJ1-1; tentative D call: TRBD1 (6 bases). Deletions cut 3 bases from V and 1 base from J, with 15 bases between. This CDR3 contains 16 residues. CDR1 MNHEY and CDR2 SMNVEV come from the germline V gene (reference sequence). The CDR3 is CASSLETGSRNTEAFF. The CDR3 DNA sequence: TGTGCCAGCAGTTTGGAAACAGGGTCAAGGAACACTGAAGCTTTCTTT.

The chain has TRBV6-5 and TRBJ1-5; 8 bases line up with TRBD1. Germline values: CDR1 MNHEY, CDR2 SVGAGI. This CDR3 has 14 amino acids. Germline trimming cut 7 bases from V and 6 bases from J; bases unmatched to any gene: 8. CDR3 coding DNA: TGTGCCAGCACCCCAGGACAGGGCGGTCAGCCCCAGCATTTT. Translated: CASTPGQGGQPQHF.

The chain couples TRBV19 to TRBJ2-4, with D perhaps matching TRBD2 (5 bases). V gave up 3 bases and J gave up 1 base, with 22 bases separating them. The germline gives CDR1 LNHDA, CDR2 SQIVND (reference sequence). The CDR3 is made up of 19 amino acids. CDR3 sequence reads: CASSIWSGLGDRAKNIQYF. DNA for the CDR3: TGTGCCAGTAGTATTTGGAGTGGACTTGGGGATAGGGCCAAAAACATTCAGTACTTC.

The chain carries TRBV4-2 and TRBJ2-4, with D possibly matching TRBD2 (5 bases). The CDR3 is 16 amino acids. Germline CDR1 reads LGHNA; CDR2 reads YNFKEQ. Trimming shortened V by 5 bases and J by 1 base, and 15 bases separated the two germline ends. The CDR3 loop is CASSSQRPLAKNIQYF. CDR3 coding DNA: TGTGCCAGCAGCTCTCAGCGGCCACTGGCCAAAAACATTCAGTACTTC.

This chain uses TRBV19 with TRBJ2-2; perhaps TRBD1 as D (6 bases). The CDR3 extends over 15 amino acids. Trimming cost V 1 base and J 5 bases, with 11 bases left between them. The germline V gene has CDR1 LNHDA and CDR2 SQIVND (reference sequence). In nucleotides, the CDR3 is TGTGCCAGTAGTATAGCGGCCAGGGGAACCGGGGAGCTGTTTTTT. This gives the protein CASSIAARGTGELFF.

This clone occurred once. The CDR3 is CASSTTALGYGTDTQYF. CDR3 sequence (DNA): TGTGCCAGCAGCACTACGGCCCTCGGGTATGGGACAGATACGCAGTATTTT. This sequence joins TRBV27 and TRBJ2-3, with D unclear. Germline CDR1 and CDR2: MNHEY and SMNVEV (reference sequence). Trimming took off 6 bases at V and 3 bases at J, with 22 bases between the two ends. This CDR3 comprises 17 residues.

This sequence joins TRBV28 and TRBJ1-5; TRBD1 might be the D (5 bases). Between the trimmed V and J ends, which lost 6 bases and 3 bases, there was a span of 15 bases. The CDR3 totals 15 residues. CDR1 is MDHEN, CDR2 SYDVKM, per germline. The DNA of the CDR3 is TGTGCCAGCAGCCCTTTTCGGGGGACCAATCAGCCCCAGCATTTT. Translation: CASSPFRGTNQPQHF.

The V call is TRBV27, the J call TRBJ2-7; the D gene is possibly TRBD2 (5 bases). CDR3 length: 16 residues. Germline CDR1 reads MNHEY; CDR2 reads SMNVEV (reference sequence). Trimming stripped 5 bases from V and 3 bases from J, with 20 bases between. CDR3 residues: CASSTRVEAGVYEQYF. CDR3 bases: TGTGCCAGCAGTACGAGGGTTGAGGCTGGGGTCTACGAGCAGTACTTC.

This clone was seen more than once but under ten times. The chain is built from TRBV27 and TRBJ2-7; no reliable D call. V lost 5 bases and J lost 0, with 14 bases in between. Germline V lookup: CDR1 MNHEY, CDR2 SMNVEV (reference sequence). This CDR3 is built from 15 residues. DNA for the CDR3: TGTGCCAGCAGTGACGTAAGGCGGAGCTCCTACGAGCAGTACTTC. Its translation: CASSDVRRSSYEQYF.

The gene calls are TRBV6-5 and TRBJ1-1; 7 bases agree with TRBD1. From germline, CDR1 is MNHEY and CDR2 SVGAGI. The CDR3 runs 15 residues. V lost 5 bases to trimming and J lost 1 base; unmatched junction nucleotides: 7. The CDR3 sequence is CASSRGDSKNTEAFF. As DNA, the CDR3 is TGTGCCAGCAGTAGGGGGGACAGTAAGAACACTGAAGCTTTCTTT.

The chain couples TRBV12-3 or TRBV12-4 to TRBJ2-1; TRBD1 aligns across 9 bases. The CDR3 is 13 residues long. With V trimmed by 10 bases and J by 5 bases, 6 bases remained unmatched. The CDR3 sequence: CATRDRENNEQFF. The CDR3 DNA reads as TGTGCCACCCGGGACAGGGAGAACAATGAGCAGTTCTTC.

The V and J genes are TRBV15 and TRBJ2-3; 7 nucleotides agree with TRBD2. V was clipped by 3 bases and J by 3 bases; unmatched bases: 12. Germline V CDR1 and CDR2: LNHNV, YYDKDF (reference sequence). CDR3 length: 17 amino acids. The CDR3 here is CATSSGVGGLRTDTQYF. The CDR3 DNA reads as TGTGCCACCAGCAGTGGGGTGGGAGGGTTGAGAACAGATACGCAGTATTTT.

CDR3 sequence (DNA): TGTGCCAGCGCCACTCCCACCGGGGAGCTGTTTTTT. Protein product: CASATPTGELFF. V and J are TRBV2 and TRBJ2-2; no definite D call. CDR3 size: 12 residues. CDR1 SNHLY and CDR2 FYNNEI come from the germline V gene. Trimming left V 8 bases short and J 4 bases short, with 8 bases between.

This sequence joins TRBV18 and TRBJ2-5; tentatively, D is TRBD1 (6 bases). The V end was cut by 6 bases, the J end by 2 bases, with 19 bases between. Germline V gives CDR1 KGHSH, CDR2 LQKENI. This CDR3 comprises 16 residues. CDR3 loop: CASSPTAPQGQETQYF. The CDR3 DNA sequence: TGTGCCAGCTCTCCAACCGCCCCGCAGGGGCAAGAGACCCAGTACTTC.

This sequence joins TRBV6-1 and TRBJ2-5; D not certain. CDR1 MNHNS and CDR2 SASEGT come from the germline V gene. This CDR3 is built from 13 residues. V shed 1 base and J shed 4 bases, with 7 bases lying between them. The CDR3 protein is CASSEGARETQYF. Written as DNA, the CDR3 is TGTGCCAGCAGTGAAGGGGCCAGAGAGACCCAGTACTTC.

V is TRBV9 and J is TRBJ1-4, with 7 bases lining up with TRBD1. This CDR3 region has 15 residues. The germline gives CDR1 SGDLS, CDR2 YYNGEE. V lost 3 bases, J lost 4 bases, and 6 bases stayed unmatched. CDR3 region: CASSATGTDNEKLFF. The CDR3 coding sequence is TGTGCCAGCAGCGCCACCGGGACAGATAATGAAAAACTGTTTTTT.

This clone turned up a few times. The rearrangement links TRBV7-2 to TRBJ1-2; 7 positions agree with TRBD1. Germline lookup yields CDR1 SGHTA and CDR2 FQGNSA. V shed 5 bases and J 1 base; nucleotides not matched to a gene: 7. The CDR3 has 15 amino acids. The CDR3 sequence: CASSQGQARNYGYTF. The DNA of the CDR3 is TGTGCCAGCAGCCAAGGACAGGCCCGTAACTATGGCTACACCTTC.

The rearrangement links TRBV5-8 to TRBJ1-2; no clear D gene. In germline, CDR1 is SGHTS, CDR2 YDEGEE. The CDR3 runs to 14 residues. V was cut by 0 bases and J by 5 bases, with 11 bases left in between. The CDR3 DNA reads as TGTGCCAGCAGCTTGGTAGGGTCGGGGTATGGCTACACCTTC. Translation gives CASSLVGSGYGYTF.